These 15 T cell receptor beta chains share one sample of origin, sequenced in a study of blood T cell repertoires in COVID-19. The data were produced by immunoSEQ multiplex PCR, yet TCRdb's version contains in-frame clones alone and is incomplete. Here the sample spans 350,000 to 450,000 clones, 85% being singletons. The source material was peripheral blood. Every receptor here comes from a young woman with acute or convalescent COVID-19.

This clone was counted at least ten times. The rearrangement joins TRBV6-2 or TRBV6-3 to TRBJ1-2; a weak D match, TRBD1 (5 bases). CDR3 length: 15 amino acids. V was clipped by 0 bases and J by 5 bases, with 13 bases between them. Germline loops: CDR1 MNHEY, CDR2 SVGEGT. The CDR3 region is CASSYSTARAYGYTF. The CDR3 nucleotides read TGTGCCAGCAGTTACTCGACGGCCAGGGCTTATGGCTACACCTTC.

This clone was recorded a few times. The genes are TRBV2 and TRBJ1-1; TRBD1 agrees at 11 bases. From germline, CDR1 is SNHLY and CDR2 FYNNEI. Germline trimming cut 2 bases from V and 4 bases from J; bases unmatched to any gene: 3. CDR3 length equals 15 residues. This CDR3 is CASSERTGGGTEAFF. The CDR3 DNA is TGTGCCAGCAGTGAAAGGACAGGGGGCGGCACTGAAGCTTTCTTT.

V and J are TRBV11-2 and TRBJ2-7; 8 nucleotides agree with TRBD1. The V and J ends lost 1 base and 5 bases, in that order; junction bases with no gene match: 4. Germline assignment: CDR1 SGHAT and CDR2 FQNNGV. The CDR3 loop spans 14 amino acids. The CDR3 reads CASSLGQGAHEQYF. CDR3 DNA sequence: TGTGCCAGCAGCTTAGGTCAGGGGGCCCACGAGCAGTACTTC.

The rearrangement links TRBV5-1 to TRBJ2-3; 16 nucleotides match TRBD2. Germline CDR1 and CDR2: SGHRS and YFSETQ. The CDR3 sequence is 16 residues long. V dropped 4 bases and J dropped 4; count of bases not matched to a gene: 3. The CDR3 sequence is CASSTGTSGGADTQYF. The CDR3 coding sequence is TGCGCCAGCAGCACCGGGACTAGCGGGGGGGCAGATACGCAGTATTTT.

The CDR3 is CASSLGTVYGYTF. CDR3 nucleotide sequence: TGTGCCAGCAGCTTAGGAACAGTCTATGGCTACACCTTC. This chain connects TRBV5-6 to TRBJ1-2; D remains ambiguous. The germline CDR1 and CDR2 sequences are SGHDT and YYEEEE. The CDR3 extends over 13 amino acids. V was trimmed by 2 bases and J by 4 bases, leaving 9 bases between them.

V is TRBV3-1 (or the pseudogene TRBV3-2) and J is TRBJ2-3, with 13 bases fitting TRBD2. Trimming at V came to 1 base and at J to 2 bases, leaving 6 bases not matched to a gene. The CDR3 loop spans 18 amino acids. Germline CDR1 LGHDT, CDR2 YNNKEL (reference sequence). CDR3 loop: CASSQVSGLAGPTDTQYF. DNA of the CDR3: TGTGCCAGCAGCCAAGTATCGGGACTAGCGGGACCCACAGATACGCAGTATTTT.

The chain links TRBV7-8 to TRBJ1-1, with 10 bases identical to TRBD1. J lost 3 bases, V lost 4 bases, and 5 bases had no gene match. Germline V gene data show CDR1 as SGHVS and CDR2 as FQNEAQ. This CDR3 has 15 amino acids. CDR3 DNA sequence: TGTGCCAGCAGCTCAGGACAGGGGGTACACACTGAAGCTTTCTTT. Its protein is CASSSGQGVHTEAFF.

This clone was seen a few times. The chain employs TRBV9 and TRBJ2-5; 7 bases are shared with TRBD2. CDR3 length: 15 residues. V dropped 3 bases and J dropped 2; count of bases not matched to a gene: 7. Germline CDR1 and CDR2: SGDLS and YYNGEE. The CDR3 coding sequence is TGTGCCAGCAGCGCGGGGGGAGGGGCGCAAGAGACCCAGTACTTC. As protein: CASSAGGGAQETQYF.

The gene calls are TRBV9 and TRBJ2-3; the D gene is possibly TRBD2 (5 bases). Germline CDR1 and CDR2: SGDLS and YYNGEE. The CDR3 is 14 amino acids. V was shortened by 2 bases and J by 3 bases, with 10 bases between the two germline ends. The DNA for the CDR3 is TGTGCCAGCAGCGTTCTCAGAGGGACAGATACGCAGTATTTT. This sequence encodes CASSVLRGTDTQYF.

The chain has TRBV29-1 and TRBJ1-2; D remains ambiguous. From germline, CDR1 is SQVTM and CDR2 ANQGSEA. The length of the CDR3 is 15 residues. The V and J ends lost 0 bases and 1 base respectively, with 12 bases between them. The DNA for the CDR3 is TGCAGCGTTGAAGATATAGGCAGGCTTAACTATGGCTACACCTTC. It encodes CSVEDIGRLNYGYTF.

The chain employs TRBV7-6 and TRBJ2-7; 9 nucleotides line up with TRBD2. The germline gives CDR1 SGHVS, CDR2 FNYEAQ. With 1 base clipped from V and 4 bases from J, the junction kept 11 bases outside the gene matches. The CDR3 totals 17 residues. The CDR3 coding sequence is TGTGCCAGCAGCTTAGGCGGGCTAGCGGGATCTCCATACGAGCAGTACTTC. It yields the protein CASSLGGLAGSPYEQYF.

This chain connects TRBV27 to TRBJ2-3; D unclear. This CDR3 comprises 15 residues. Germline values: CDR1 MNHEY, CDR2 SMNVEV (reference sequence). V was pared by 0 bases and J by 3 bases, with 10 bases between. CDR3 DNA: TGTGCCAGCAGTTTATCACCAGCAGGAACAGATACGCAGTATTTT. Translated, it gives CASSLSPAGTDTQYF.

The chain recombines TRBV4-2 with TRBJ2-7; 11 nucleotides agree with TRBD2. Germline values: CDR1 LGHNA, CDR2 YNFKEQ. The CDR3 runs 15 residues. With 6 bases clipped from V and 2 bases from J, the junction kept 6 bases outside the gene matches. The CDR3 sequence is CASSLAGGETYEQYF. The CDR3 nucleotides are TGTGCCAGCAGTCTAGCGGGGGGAGAAACCTACGAGCAGTACTTC.

The gene calls are TRBV28 and TRBJ2-4, with D perhaps matching TRBD1 (6 bases). This CDR3 is 16 amino acids long. Between the trimmed V and J ends, which lost 3 bases and 2 bases, there was a span of 14 bases. From germline, CDR1 is MDHEN and CDR2 SYDVKM. The CDR3 protein is CASSFVGRGTKNIQYF. The CDR3 region has the DNA TGTGCCAGCAGTTTTGTGGGCAGGGGCACCAAAAACATTCAGTACTTC.

The rearrangement links TRBV19 to TRBJ1-1; D uncertain. Between the trimmed V and J ends, which lost 5 bases and 1 base, there was a span of 11 bases. Germline CDR1 LNHDA, CDR2 SQIVND (reference sequence). CDR3 length equals 14 residues. The CDR3 here is CASSGRVRNTEAFF. In DNA form, the CDR3 reads TGTGCCAGTAGTGGCCGGGTCCGGAACACTGAAGCTTTCTTT.